Below are 2 T cell receptor beta chains sequenced from a single sample in a study of beta chain features in type 1 diabetes. Of the isolated RNA, all was reverse transcribed, and so the sequenced material was expressed TCRB transcripts. Clones were read by immunoSEQ multiplex PCR, and TCRdb kept only the in-frame ones, dropping some. In the table there are under 450,000 clones, 11% to 15% of which are singletons. Sample: naive CD4+ T cells from blood. These receptors all stem from a man aged 25-45 years in good health.

The rearrangement uses TRBV13 and TRBJ1-3; no clear D gene. The V gene lost 4 bases and the J gene lost 8 bases, with 18 bases spanning the gap. Looked up from germline, CDR1 is PRHDT and CDR2 is FYEKMQ (reference sequence). The CDR3 length is 15 residues. Written as DNA, the CDR3 is TGTGCCAGCAGCTCAAGCTTCGTTCCTTGGGACACCATATATTTT. Translating gives CASSSSFVPWDTIYF.

This clone has a handful of counts. This chain connects TRBV7-2 to TRBJ1-3; D not resolved. V shed 5 bases and J shed 0 bases, with 14 bases lying between them. Looked up from germline, CDR1 is SGHTA and CDR2 is FQGNSA. This CDR3 contains 16 residues. CDR3 in amino acids: CASSPRQANSGNTIYF. The CDR3 bases are TGTGCCAGCAGCCCACGGCAGGCCAACTCTGGAAACACCATATATTTT.